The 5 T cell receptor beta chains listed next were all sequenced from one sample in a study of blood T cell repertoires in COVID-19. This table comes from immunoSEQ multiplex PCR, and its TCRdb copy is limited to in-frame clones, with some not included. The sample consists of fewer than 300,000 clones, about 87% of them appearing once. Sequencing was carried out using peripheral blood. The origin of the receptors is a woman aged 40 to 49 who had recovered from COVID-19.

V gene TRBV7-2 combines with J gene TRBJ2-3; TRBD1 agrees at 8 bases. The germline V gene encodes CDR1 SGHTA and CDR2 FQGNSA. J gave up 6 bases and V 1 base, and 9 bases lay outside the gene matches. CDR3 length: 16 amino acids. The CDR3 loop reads CASSLGRTGQGDTQYF. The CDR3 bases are TGTGCCAGCAGCTTAGGTCGGACAGGGCAGGGGGATACGCAGTATTTT.

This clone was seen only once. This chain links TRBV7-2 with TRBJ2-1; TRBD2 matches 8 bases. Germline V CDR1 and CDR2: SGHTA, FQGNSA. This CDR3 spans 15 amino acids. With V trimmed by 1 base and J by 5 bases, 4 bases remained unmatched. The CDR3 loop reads CASSLGGGTHNEQFF. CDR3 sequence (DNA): TGTGCCAGCAGCTTAGGCGGGGGGACCCACAATGAGCAGTTCTTC.

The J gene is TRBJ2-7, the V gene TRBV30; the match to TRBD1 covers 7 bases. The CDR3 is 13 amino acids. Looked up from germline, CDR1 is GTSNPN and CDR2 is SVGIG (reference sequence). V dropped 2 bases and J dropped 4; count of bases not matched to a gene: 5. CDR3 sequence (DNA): TGTGCCTGGAGTCAAGCCAGGGGGTACGAGCAGTACTTC. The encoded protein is CAWSQARGYEQYF.

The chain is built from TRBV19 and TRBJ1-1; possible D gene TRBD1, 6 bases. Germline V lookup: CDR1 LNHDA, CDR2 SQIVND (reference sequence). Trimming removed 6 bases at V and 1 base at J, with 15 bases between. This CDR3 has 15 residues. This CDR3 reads CASSAGGLGNTEAFF. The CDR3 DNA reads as TGTGCCAGTAGCGCGGGGGGGCTTGGGAACACTGAAGCTTTCTTT. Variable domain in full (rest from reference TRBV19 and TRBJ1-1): DGGITQSPKYLFRKEGQNVTLSCEQNLNHDAMYWYRQDPGQGLRLIYYSQIVNDFQKGDIAEGYSVSREKKESFPLTVTSAQKNPTAFYLCASSAGGLGNTEAFFGQGTRLTVV.

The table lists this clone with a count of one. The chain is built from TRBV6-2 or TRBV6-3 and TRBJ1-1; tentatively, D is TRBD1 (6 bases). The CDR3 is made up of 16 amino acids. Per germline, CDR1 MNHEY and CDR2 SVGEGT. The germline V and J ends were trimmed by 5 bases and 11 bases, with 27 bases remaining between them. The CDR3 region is CASSNFQAQGEIPAFF. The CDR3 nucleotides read TGTGCCAGCAGTAATTTTCAGGCACAGGGTGAAATTCCTGCTTTCTTT.